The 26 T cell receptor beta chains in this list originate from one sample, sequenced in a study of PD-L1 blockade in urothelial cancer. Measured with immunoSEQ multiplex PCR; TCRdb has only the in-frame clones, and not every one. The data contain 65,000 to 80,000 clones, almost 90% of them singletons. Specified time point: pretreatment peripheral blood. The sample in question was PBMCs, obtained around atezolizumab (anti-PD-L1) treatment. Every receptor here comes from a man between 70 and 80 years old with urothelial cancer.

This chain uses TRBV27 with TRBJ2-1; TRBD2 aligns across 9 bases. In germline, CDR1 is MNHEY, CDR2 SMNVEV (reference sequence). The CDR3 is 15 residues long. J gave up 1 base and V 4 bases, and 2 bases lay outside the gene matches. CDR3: CASSSSGRSYNEQFF. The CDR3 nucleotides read TGTGCCAGCAGTTCCAGCGGGAGGTCCTACAATGAGCAGTTCTTC.

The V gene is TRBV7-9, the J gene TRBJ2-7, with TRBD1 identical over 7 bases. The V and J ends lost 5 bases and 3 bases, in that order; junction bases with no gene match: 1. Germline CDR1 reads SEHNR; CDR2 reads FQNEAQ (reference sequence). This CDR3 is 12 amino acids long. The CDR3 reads CASSRTGYEQYF. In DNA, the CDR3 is TGTGCCAGCAGCAGGACAGGCTACGAGCAGTACTTC.

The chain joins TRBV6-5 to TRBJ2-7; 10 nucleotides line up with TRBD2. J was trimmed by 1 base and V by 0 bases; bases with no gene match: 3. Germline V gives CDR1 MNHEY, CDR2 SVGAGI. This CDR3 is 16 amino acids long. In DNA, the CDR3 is TGTGCCAGCAGTTACTCCCCTAGCGGGAGTTCCTACGAGCAGTACTTC. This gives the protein CASSYSPSGSSYEQYF.

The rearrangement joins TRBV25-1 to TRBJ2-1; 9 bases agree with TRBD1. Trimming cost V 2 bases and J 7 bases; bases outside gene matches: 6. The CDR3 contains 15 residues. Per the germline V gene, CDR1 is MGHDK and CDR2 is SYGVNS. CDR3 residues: CASSETQGARNEQFF. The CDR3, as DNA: TGTGCCAGCAGTGAAACACAGGGGGCGAGAAATGAGCAGTTCTTC.

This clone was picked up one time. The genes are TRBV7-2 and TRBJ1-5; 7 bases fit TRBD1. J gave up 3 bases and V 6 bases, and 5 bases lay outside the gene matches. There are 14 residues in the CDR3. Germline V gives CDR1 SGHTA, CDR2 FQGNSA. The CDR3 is CASRPTGDNQPQHF. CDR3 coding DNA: TGTGCCAGCAGACCTACAGGGGACAATCAGCCCCAGCATTTT.

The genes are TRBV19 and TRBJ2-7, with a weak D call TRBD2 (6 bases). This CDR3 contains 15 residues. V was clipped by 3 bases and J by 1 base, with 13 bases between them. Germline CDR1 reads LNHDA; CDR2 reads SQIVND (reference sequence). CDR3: CASSMVWEASYEQYF. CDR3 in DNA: TGTGCCAGTAGTATGGTGTGGGAGGCTTCCTACGAGCAGTACTTC.

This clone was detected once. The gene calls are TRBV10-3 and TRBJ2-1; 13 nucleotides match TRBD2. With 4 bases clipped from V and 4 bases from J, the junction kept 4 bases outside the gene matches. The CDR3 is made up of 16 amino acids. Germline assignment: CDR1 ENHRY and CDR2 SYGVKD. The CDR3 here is CAISGGGLAGYNEQFF. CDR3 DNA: TGTGCCATCAGTGGGGGGGGACTAGCGGGATACAATGAGCAGTTCTTC.

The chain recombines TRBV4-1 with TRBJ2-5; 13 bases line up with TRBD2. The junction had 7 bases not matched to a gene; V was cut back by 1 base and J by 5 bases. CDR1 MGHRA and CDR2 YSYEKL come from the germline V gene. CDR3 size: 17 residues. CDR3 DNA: TGCGCCAGCAGCCAAGGAGGACTAGCGGGAGCACTGGAGACCCAGTACTTC. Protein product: CASSQGGLAGALETQYF.

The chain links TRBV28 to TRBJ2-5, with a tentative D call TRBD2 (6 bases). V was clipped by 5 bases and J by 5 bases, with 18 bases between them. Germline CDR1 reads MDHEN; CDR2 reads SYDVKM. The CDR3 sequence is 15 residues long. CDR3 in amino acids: CASSPGGARRETQYF. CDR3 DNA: TGTGCCAGCAGTCCCGGGGGTGCTCGGAGGGAGACCCAGTACTTC.

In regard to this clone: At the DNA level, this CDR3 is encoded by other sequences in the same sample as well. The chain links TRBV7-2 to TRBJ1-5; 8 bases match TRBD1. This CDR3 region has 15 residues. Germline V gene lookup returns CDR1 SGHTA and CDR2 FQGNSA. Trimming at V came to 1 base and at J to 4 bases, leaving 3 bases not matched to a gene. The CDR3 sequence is CASSLGGQGNQPQHF. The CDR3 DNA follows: TGTGCCAGCAGCTTAGGTGGACAGGGTAATCAGCCCCAGCATTTT.

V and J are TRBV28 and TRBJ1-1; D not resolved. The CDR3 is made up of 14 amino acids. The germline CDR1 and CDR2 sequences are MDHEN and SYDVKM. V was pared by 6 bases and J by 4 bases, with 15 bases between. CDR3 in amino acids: CASRRTASGTEAFF. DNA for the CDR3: TGTGCCAGCAGACGGACGGCGAGCGGCACTGAAGCTTTCTTT.

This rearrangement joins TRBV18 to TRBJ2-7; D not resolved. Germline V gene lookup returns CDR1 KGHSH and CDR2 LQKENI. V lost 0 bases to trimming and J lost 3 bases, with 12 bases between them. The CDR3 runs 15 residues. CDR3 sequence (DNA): TGTGCCAGCTCACCACCGGGTAGTAGCATCTACGAGCAGTACTTC. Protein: CASSPPGSSIYEQYF.

The CDR3 bases are TGTGCCAGCAGTTGGACTCATGGCTACACCTTC. Encoded protein: CASSWTHGYTF. This chain connects TRBV6-1 to TRBJ1-2, with D unresolved. Germline CDR1 MNHNS, CDR2 SASEGT. V was pared by 5 bases and J by 6 bases, with 7 bases between. This CDR3 contains 11 residues.

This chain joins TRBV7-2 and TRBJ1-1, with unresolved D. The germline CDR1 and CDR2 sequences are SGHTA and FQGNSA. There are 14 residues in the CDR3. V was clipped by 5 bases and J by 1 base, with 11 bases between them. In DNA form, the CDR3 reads TGTGCCAGCAGCGTCGGACGGGGGAACACTGAAGCTTTCTTT. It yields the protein CASSVGRGNTEAFF.

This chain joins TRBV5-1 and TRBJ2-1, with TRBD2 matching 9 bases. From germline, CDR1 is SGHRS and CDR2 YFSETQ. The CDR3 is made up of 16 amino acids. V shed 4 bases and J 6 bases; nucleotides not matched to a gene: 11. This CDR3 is CASSANSGSVGNEQFF. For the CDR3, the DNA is TGCGCCAGCAGCGCTAATAGCGGGAGCGTCGGCAATGAGCAGTTCTTC.

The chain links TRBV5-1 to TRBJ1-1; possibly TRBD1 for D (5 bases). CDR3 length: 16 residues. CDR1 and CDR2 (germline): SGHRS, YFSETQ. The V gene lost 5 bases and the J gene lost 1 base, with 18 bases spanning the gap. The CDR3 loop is CASRSVAQGRNTEAFF. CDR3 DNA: TGCGCCAGCAGGTCGGTCGCGCAGGGTCGGAACACTGAAGCTTTCTTT.

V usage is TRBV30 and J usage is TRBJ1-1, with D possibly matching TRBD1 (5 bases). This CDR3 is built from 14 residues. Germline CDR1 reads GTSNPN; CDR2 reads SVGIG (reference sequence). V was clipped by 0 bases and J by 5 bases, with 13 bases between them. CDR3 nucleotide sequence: TGTGCCTGGAGTGTACAGGCAGTTGGAACTGAAGCTTTCTTT. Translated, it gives CAWSVQAVGTEAFF. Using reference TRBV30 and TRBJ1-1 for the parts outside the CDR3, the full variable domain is SQTIHQWPATLVQPVGSPLSLECTVEGTSNPNLYWYRQAAGRGLQLLFYSVGIGQISSEVPQNLSASRPQDRQFILSSKKLLLSDSGFYLCAWSVQAVGTEAFFGQGTRLTVV.

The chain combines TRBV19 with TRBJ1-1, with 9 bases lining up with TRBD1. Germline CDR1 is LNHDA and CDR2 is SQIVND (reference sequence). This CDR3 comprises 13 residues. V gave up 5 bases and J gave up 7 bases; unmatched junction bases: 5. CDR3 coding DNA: TGTGCCAGTAGTGACAGGGGGACCGGTGAAGCTTTCTTT. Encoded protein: CASSDRGTGEAFF.

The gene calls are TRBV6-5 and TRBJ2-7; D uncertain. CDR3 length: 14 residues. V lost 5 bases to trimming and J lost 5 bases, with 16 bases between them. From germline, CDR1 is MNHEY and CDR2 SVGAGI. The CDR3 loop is CASSGTLDPDEQYF. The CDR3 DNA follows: TGTGCCAGCAGTGGAACTCTAGATCCCGACGAGCAGTACTTC.

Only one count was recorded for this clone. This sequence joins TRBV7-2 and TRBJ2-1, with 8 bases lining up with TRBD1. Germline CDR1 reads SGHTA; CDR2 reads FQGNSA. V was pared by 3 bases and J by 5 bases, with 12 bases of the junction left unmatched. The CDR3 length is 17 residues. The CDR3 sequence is CASSFDRPLTGDNEQFF. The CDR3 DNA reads TGTGCCAGCAGCTTCGATCGCCCTTTGACAGGGGACAATGAGCAGTTCTTC.

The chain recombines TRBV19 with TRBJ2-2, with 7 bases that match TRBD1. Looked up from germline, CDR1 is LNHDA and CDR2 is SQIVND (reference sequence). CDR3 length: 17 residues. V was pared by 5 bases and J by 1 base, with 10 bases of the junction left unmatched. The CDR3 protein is CASSPILGQKNTGELFF. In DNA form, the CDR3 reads TGTGCCAGTAGTCCCATTTTGGGACAGAAGAACACCGGGGAGCTGTTTTTT.

CDR3 in amino acids: CASSSRDIGYTF. In DNA form, the CDR3 reads TGTGCCAGCAGTTCCCGGGACATTGGCTACACCTTC. The chain combines TRBV28 with TRBJ1-2; maybe TRBD1 (6 bases). V gave up 4 bases and J gave up 7 bases, with 10 bases separating them. This CDR3 comprises 12 residues. CDR1 and CDR2 from the germline V gene are MDHEN and SYDVKM.

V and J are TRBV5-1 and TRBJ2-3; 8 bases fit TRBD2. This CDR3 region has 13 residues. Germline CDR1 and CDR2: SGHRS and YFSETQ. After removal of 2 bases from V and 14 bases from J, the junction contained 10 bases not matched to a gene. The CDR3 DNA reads TGCGCCAGCAGCTTACTCCTAGCGGGTCCGTCGTATTTT. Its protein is CASSLLLAGPSYF.

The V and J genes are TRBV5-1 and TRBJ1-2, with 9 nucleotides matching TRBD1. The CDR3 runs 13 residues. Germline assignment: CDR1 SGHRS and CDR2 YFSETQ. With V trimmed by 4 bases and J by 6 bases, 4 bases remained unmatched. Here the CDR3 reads CASSVQGADGYTF. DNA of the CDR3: TGCGCCAGCAGCGTACAGGGGGCGGATGGCTACACCTTC.

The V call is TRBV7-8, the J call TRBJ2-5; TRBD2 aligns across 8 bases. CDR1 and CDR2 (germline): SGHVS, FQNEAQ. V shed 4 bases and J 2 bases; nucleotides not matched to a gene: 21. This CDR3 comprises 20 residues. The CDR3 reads CASSSNQGRLARTLQETQYF. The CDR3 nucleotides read TGTGCCAGCAGCTCTAATCAGGGGCGACTAGCGCGGACCCTTCAAGAGACCCAGTACTTC.

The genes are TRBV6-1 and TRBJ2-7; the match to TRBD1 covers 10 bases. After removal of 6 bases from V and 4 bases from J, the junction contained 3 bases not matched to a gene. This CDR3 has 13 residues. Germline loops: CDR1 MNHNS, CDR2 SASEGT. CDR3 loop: CASRDRGRYEQYF. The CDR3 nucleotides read TGTGCCAGCAGAGACAGGGGGCGGTACGAGCAGTACTTC.